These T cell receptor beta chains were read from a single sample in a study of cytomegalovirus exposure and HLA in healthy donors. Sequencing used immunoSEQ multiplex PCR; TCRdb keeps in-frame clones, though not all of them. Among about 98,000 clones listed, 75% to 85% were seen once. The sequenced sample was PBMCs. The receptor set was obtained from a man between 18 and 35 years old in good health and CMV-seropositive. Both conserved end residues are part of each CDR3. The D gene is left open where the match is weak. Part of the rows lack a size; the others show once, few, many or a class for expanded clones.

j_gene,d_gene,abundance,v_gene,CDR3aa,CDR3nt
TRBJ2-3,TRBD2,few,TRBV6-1,CASSEEAGGTDTQYF,TGTGCCAGCAGTGAAGAAGCGGGGGGCACAGATACGCAGTATTTT
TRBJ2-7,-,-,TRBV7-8,CASSGRGVRAYEQYF,TGTGCCAGCAGTGGGAGGGGGGTCCGAGCCTACGAGCAGTACTTC
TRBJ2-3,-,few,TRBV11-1,CASSFGQRDTQYF,TGTGCCAGCAGCTTTGGACAGCGAGATACGCAGTATTTT
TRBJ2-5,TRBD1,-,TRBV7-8,CASSGGTGWQETQYF,TGTGCCAGCAGCGGTGGGACAGGGTGGCAAGAGACCCAGTACTTC
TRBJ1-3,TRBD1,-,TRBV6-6,CASSYVGQGNTIYF,TGTGCCAGCAGTTACGTGGGACAGGGGAACACCATATATTTT
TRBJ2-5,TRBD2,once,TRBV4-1,CASSHGGGPQETQYF,TGCGCCAGCAGCCACGGGGGGGGGCCGCAAGAGACCCAGTACTTC
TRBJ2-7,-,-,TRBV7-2,CASSPPWAGAYEQYF,TGTGCCAGCAGCCCGCCATGGGCAGGCGCCTACGAGCAGTACTTC
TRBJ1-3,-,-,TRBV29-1,CSVEQGIAGNTIYF,TGCAGCGTTGAACAGGGTATCGCTGGAAACACCATATATTTT
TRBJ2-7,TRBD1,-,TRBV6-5,CASSPRQGAYEQYF,TGTGCCAGCAGCCCTAGACAGGGCGCCTACGAGCAGTACTTC
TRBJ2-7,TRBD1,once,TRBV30,CAWETGGNEQYF,TGTGCCTGGGAAACAGGGGGCAACGAGCAGTACTTC
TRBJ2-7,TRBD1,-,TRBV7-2,CASSTYRGYEQYF,TGTGCCAGCAGCACCTACAGGGGCTACGAGCAGTACTTC
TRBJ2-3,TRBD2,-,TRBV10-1,CASSDLTSTSGVPDTQYF,TGCGCCAGCAGTGATCTAACATCGACTAGCGGGGTACCAGATACGCAGTATTTT
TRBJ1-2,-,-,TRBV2,CASTPQGSRDYGYTF,TGTGCCAGCACCCCCCAGGGTAGTAGAGACTATGGCTACACCTTC
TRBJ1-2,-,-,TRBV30,CANQQGGGGGYTF,TGTGCCAATCAGCAGGGCGGGGGTGGTGGCTACACCTTC
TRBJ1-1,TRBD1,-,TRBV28,CASRIRRGTGMFTEAFF,TGTGCCAGCAGGATACGCAGGGGGACAGGGATGTTCACTGAAGCTTTCTTT
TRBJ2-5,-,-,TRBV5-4,CASSLYTVQETQYF,TGTGCCAGCAGCTTGTACACCGTACAAGAGACCCAGTACTTC
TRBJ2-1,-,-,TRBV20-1,CSARGGNEQFF,TGCAGTGCTAGAGGAGGTAATGAGCAGTTCTTC
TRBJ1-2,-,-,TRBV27,CASSLSGTTGYTGYTF,TGTGCCAGCAGTTTATCGGGTACGACGGGGTATACTGGCTACACCTTC
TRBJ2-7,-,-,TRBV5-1,CASSDQVNYEQYF,TGCGCCAGCAGCGATCAGGTGAACTACGAGCAGTACTTC
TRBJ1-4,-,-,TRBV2,CASRTGTTNEKLFF,TGTGCCAGCAGGACAGGAACAACTAATGAAAAACTGTTTTTT
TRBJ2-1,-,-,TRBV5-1,CASSLVAYEQFF,TGCGCCAGCAGCTTGGTCGCGTACGAGCAGTTCTTC
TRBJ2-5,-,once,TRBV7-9,CASSERPLQGRGETQYF,TGTGCCAGCAGCGAACGCCCTCTACAGGGAAGAGGAGAGACCCAGTACTTC
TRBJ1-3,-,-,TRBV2,CASSDPLTGGGNTIYF,TGTGCCAGCAGTGATCCCCTGACAGGCGGTGGAAACACCATATATTTT
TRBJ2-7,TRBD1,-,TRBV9,CASSPGTGFYEQYF,TGTGCCAGCAGCCCAGGGACAGGGTTCTACGAGCAGTACTTC
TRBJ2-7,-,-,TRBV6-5,CASSYITGYEQYF,TGTGCCAGCAGTTACATAACAGGCTACGAGCAGTACTTC
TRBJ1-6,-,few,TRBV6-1,CASSEQGHSPLHF,TGTGCCAGCAGTGAACAGGGGCATTCACCCCTCCACTTT
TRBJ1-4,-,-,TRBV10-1,CASSEGQEKLFF,TGCGCCAGCAGTGAGGGACAGGAAAAACTGTTTTTT
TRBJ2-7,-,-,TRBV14,CASSQDRGRDYEQYF,TGTGCCAGCAGCCAAGATAGGGGCAGAGACTACGAGCAGTACTTC
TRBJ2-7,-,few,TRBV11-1,CASSLEGQTLYEQYF,TGTGCCAGCAGCTTAGAGGGGCAGACGCTCTACGAGCAGTACTTC
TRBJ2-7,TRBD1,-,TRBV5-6,CASSLRDRDAYEQYF,TGTGCCAGCAGCCTCCGGGACAGGGACGCCTACGAGCAGTACTTC
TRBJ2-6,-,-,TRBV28,CASSYPTGGSGANVLTF,TGTGCCAGCAGTTATCCCACCGGGGGCTCTGGGGCCAACGTCCTGACTTTC
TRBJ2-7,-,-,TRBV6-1,CASSAQGLSHEQYF,TGTGCCAGCAGTGCGCAGGGACTGAGCCACGAGCAGTACTTC
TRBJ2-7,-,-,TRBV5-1,CASSLVRQDSYEQYF,TGCGCCAGCAGCCTAGTACGACAGGACTCCTACGAGCAGTACTTC
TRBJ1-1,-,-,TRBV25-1,CASSDGQNTEAFF,TGTGCCAGCAGTGATGGGCAGAACACTGAAGCTTTCTTT
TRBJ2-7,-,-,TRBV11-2,CASSFQVGGYEQYF,TGTGCCAGCAGCTTTCAGGTCGGGGGATACGAGCAGTACTTC
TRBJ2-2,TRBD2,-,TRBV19,CASSRERDYTNTGELFF,TGTGCCAGTAGTCGGGAGAGGGACTATACCAACACCGGGGAGCTGTTTTTT
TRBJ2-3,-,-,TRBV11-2,CASSLAGSGTDTQYF,TGTGCCAGCAGCTTAGCCGGGAGCGGCACAGATACGCAGTATTTT
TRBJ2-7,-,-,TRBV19,CASSIRTPYEQYF,TGTGCCAGTAGTATACGGACTCCCTACGAGCAGTACTTC
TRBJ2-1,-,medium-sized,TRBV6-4,CASSDSSGSYNEQFF,TGTGCCAGCAGTGACTCTAGCGGCTCCTACAATGAGCAGTTCTTC
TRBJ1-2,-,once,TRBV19,CASSLTRTNYGYTF,TGTGCCAGTAGTTTGACCAGGACTAACTATGGCTACACCTTC
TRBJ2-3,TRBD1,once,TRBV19,CASRGQSTDTQYF,TGTGCCAGTAGGGGACAGAGCACAGATACGCAGTATTTT
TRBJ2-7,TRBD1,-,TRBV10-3,CASRDSYYEQYF,TGTGCCAGCCGGGACAGTTACTACGAGCAGTACTTC
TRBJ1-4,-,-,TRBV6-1,CASSHLDSTNEKLFF,TGTGCCAGCAGTCACCTGGACAGCACTAATGAAAAACTGTTTTTT
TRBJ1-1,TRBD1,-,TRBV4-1,CASSQISWTGETEAFF,TGCGCCAGCAGCCAAATATCCTGGACAGGGGAAACTGAAGCTTTCTTT
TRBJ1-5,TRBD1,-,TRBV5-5,CASSLGGTGSQPQHF,TGTGCCAGCAGCTTGGGGGGGACAGGAAGTCAGCCCCAGCATTTT
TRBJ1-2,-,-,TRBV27,CASSKQANYGYTF,TGTGCCAGCAGTAAGCAGGCTAACTATGGCTACACCTTC
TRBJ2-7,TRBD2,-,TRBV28,CASSLFRGEVYEQYF,TGTGCCAGCAGTCTGTTTCGGGGGGAGGTCTACGAGCAGTACTTC
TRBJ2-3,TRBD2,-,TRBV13,CASSEGIGLAGYGSTDTQYF,TGTGCCAGCAGCGAGGGGATCGGACTAGCGGGGTACGGTAGCACAGATACGCAGTATTTT
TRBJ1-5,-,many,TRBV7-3,CASSLAHNQPQHF,TGTGCCAGCAGCTTAGCGCACAATCAGCCCCAGCATTTT
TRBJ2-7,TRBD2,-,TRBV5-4,CASSLAGGEQYF,TGTGCCAGCAGCTTGGCCGGGGGGGAGCAGTACTTC
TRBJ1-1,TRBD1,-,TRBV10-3,CAISDRQGARVNTEAFF,TGTGCCATCAGTGATCGACAGGGGGCTCGAGTGAACACTGAAGCTTTCTTT
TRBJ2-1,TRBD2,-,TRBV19,CASSLPGTSIHEQFF,TGTGCCAGTAGTCTCCCCGGGACTAGTATCCATGAGCAGTTCTTC
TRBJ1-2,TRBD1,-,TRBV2,CASSDPGQLARNGYTF,TGTGCCAGCAGTGATCCGGGACAGCTAGCCAGAAATGGCTACACCTTC
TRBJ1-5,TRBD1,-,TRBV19,CASSILRGRQPQHF,TGTGCCAGTAGTATCCTCAGGGGGCGGCAGCCCCAGCATTTT
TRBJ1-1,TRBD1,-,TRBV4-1,CASSQDFEGTELNTEAFF,TGCGCCAGCAGCCAAGACTTCGAGGGGACAGAGCTGAACACTGAAGCTTTCTTT